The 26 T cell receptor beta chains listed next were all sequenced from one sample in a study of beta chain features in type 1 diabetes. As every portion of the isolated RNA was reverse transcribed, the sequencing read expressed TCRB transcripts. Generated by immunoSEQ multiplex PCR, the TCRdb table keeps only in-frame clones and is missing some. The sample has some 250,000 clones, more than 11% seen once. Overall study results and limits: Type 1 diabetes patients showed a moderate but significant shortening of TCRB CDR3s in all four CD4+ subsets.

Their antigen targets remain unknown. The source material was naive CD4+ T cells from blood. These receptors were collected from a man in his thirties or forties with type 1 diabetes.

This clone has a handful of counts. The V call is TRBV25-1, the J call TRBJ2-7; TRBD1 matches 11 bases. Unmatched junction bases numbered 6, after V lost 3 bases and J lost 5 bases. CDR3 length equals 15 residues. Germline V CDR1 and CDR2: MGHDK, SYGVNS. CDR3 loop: CASSDGQGAGDEQYF. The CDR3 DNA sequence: TGTGCCAGCAGTGATGGACAGGGGGCGGGTGACGAGCAGTACTTC.

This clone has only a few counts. In nucleotides, the CDR3 is TGTGCCAGTAGTATCCGACAAGATGAAAAACTGTTTTTT. It codes for CASSIRQDEKLFF. The rearrangement joins TRBV19 to TRBJ1-4, with D hard to call. V was trimmed by 3 bases and J by 6 bases, leaving 8 bases between them. Germline V lookup: CDR1 LNHDA, CDR2 SQIVND (reference sequence). This CDR3 has 13 residues.

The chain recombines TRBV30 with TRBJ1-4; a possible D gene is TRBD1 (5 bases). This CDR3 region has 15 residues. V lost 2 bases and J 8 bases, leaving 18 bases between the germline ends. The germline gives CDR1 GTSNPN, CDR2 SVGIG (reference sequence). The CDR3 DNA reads TGTGCCTGGAGTCGGAGTCTGGGGGAGGGGGAAAAACTGTTTTTT. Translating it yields CAWSRSLGEGEKLFF.

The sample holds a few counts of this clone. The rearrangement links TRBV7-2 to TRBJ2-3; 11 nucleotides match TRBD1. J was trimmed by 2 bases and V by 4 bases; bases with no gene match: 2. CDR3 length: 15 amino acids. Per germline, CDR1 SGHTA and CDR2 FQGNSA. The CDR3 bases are TGTGCCAGCAGCTCGGGACAGGGGGACACAGATACGCAGTATTTT. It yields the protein CASSSGQGDTDTQYF.

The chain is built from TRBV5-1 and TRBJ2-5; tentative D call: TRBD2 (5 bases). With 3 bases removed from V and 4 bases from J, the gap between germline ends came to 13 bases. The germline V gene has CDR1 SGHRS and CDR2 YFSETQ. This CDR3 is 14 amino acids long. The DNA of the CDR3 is TGCGCCAGCAGCTGGGGTGGAGGCGGAGAGACCCAGTACTTC. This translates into CASSWGGGGETQYF.

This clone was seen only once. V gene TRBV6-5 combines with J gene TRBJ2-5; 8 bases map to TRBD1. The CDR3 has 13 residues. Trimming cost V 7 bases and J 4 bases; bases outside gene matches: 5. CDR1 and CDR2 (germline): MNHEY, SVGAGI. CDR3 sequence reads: CASTATGAETQYF. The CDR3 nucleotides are TGTGCCAGCACCGCGACAGGGGCAGAGACCCAGTACTTC.

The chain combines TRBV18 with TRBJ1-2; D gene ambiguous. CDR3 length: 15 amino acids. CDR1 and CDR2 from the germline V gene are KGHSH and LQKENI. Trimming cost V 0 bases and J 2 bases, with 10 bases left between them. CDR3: CASSPPRGENYGYTF. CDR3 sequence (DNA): TGTGCCAGCTCACCACCCCGAGGTGAAAACTATGGCTACACCTTC.

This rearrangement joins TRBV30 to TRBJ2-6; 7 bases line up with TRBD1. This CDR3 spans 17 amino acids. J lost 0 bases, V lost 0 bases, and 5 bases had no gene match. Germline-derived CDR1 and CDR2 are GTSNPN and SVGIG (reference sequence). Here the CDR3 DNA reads TGTGCCTGGAGTGTCGGCAGGGACAGCTCTGGGGCCAACGTCCTGACTTTC. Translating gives CAWSVGRDSSGANVLTF.

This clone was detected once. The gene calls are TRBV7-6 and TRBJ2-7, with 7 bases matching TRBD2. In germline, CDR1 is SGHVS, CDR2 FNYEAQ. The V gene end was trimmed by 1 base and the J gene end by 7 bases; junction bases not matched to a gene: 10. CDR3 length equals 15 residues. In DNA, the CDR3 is TGTGCCAGCAGCTTAGTCCTAGCGGTGCCTACGGAGCAGTACTTC. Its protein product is CASSLVLAVPTEQYF.

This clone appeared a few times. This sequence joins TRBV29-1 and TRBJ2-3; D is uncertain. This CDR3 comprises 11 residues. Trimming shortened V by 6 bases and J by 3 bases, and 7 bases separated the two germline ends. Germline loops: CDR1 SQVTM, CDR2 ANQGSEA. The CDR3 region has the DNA TGCAGCGTATATAGAACAGATACGCAGTATTTT. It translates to CSVYRTDTQYF.

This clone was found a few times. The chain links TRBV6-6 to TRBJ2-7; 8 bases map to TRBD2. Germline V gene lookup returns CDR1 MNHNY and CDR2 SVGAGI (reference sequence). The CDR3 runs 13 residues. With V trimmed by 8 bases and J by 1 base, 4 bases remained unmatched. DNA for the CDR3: TGTGCCAGCTCACTAGCGGCTTCCTACGAGCAGTACTTC. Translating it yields CASSLAASYEQYF.

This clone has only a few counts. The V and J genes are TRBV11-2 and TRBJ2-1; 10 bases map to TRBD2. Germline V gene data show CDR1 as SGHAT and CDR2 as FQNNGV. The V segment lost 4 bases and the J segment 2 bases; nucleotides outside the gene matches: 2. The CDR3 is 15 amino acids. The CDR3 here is CASSSLAGPYNEQFF. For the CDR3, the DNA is TGTGCCAGCAGCTCACTAGCGGGACCCTACAATGAGCAGTTCTTC.

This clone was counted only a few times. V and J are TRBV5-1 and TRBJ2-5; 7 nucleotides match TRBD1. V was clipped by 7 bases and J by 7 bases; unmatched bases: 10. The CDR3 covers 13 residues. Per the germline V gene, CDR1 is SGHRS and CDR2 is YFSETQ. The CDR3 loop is CASGERDSGTQYF. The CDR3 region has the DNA TGCGCCAGCGGAGAACGGGACAGCGGGACCCAGTACTTC. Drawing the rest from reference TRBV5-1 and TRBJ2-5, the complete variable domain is KAGVTQTPRYLIKTRGQQVTLSCSPISGHRSVSWYQQTPGQGLQFLFEYFSETQRNKGNFPGRFSGRQFSNSRSEMNVSTLELGDSALYLCASGERDSGTQYFGPGTRLLVL.

CDR3 amino acids: CAWDLSATGVDEQYF. The DNA of the CDR3 is TGTGCCTGGGATCTTTCCGCTACAGGGGTGGACGAGCAGTACTTC. J is TRBJ2-7 and V is TRBV30; 7 nucleotides agree with TRBD1. The junction had 15 bases not matched to a gene; V was cut back by 5 bases and J by 5 bases. CDR1 is GTSNPN and CDR2 is SVGIG in the germline V gene (reference sequence). This CDR3 comprises 15 residues.

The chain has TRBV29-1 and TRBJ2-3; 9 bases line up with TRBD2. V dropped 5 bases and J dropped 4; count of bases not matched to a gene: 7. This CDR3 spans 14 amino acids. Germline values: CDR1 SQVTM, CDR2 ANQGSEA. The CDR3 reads CSVTSGGLPDTQYF. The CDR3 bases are TGCAGCGTTACCAGCGGGGGGTTGCCAGATACGCAGTATTTT.

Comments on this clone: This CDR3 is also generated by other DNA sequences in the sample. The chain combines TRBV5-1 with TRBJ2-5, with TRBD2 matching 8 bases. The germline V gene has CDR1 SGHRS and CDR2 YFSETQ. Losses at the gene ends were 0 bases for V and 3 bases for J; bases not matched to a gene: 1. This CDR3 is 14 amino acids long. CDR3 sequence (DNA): TGCGCCAGCAGCTTGGGGCGGGGGGAAGAGACCCAGTACTTC. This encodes CASSLGRGEETQYF. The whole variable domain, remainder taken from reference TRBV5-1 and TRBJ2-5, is KAGVTQTPRYLIKTRGQQVTLSCSPISGHRSVSWYQQTPGQGLQFLFEYFSETQRNKGNFPGRFSGRQFSNSRSEMNVSTLELGDSALYLCASSLGRGEETQYFGPGTRLLVL.

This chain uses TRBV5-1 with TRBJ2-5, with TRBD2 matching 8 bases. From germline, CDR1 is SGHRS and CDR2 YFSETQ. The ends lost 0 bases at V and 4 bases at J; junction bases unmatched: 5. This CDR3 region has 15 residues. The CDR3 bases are TGCGCCAGCAGCTTGGCGACTAGCGAGCCAGAGACCCAGTACTTC. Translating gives CASSLATSEPETQYF.

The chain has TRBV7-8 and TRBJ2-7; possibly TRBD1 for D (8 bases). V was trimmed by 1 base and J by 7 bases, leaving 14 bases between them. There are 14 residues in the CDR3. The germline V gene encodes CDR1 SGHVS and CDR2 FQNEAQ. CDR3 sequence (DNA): TGTGCCAGCAGCTTAGGGACACAGGGGGGGGAGCAGTACTTC. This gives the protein CASSLGTQGGEQYF.

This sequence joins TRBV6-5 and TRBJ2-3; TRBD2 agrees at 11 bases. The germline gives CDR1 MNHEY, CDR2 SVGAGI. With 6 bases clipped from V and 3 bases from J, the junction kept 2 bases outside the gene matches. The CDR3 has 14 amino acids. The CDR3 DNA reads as TGTGCCAGCAGGAGGACTAGCGGGACAGATACGCAGTATTTT. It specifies CASRRTSGTDTQYF.

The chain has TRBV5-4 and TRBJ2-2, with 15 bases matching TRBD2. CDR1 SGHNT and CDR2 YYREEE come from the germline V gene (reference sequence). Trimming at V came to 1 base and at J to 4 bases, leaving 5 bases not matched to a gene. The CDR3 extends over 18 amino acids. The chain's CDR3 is CASSLPGLAGGVTGELFF. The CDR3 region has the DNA TGTGCCAGCAGCTTGCCCGGACTAGCGGGAGGGGTCACCGGGGAGCTGTTTTTT.

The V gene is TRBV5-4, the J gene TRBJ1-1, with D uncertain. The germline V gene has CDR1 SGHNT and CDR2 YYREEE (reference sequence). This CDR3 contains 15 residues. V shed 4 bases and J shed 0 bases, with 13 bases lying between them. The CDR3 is CASSLVTGVNTEAFF. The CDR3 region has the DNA TGTGCCAGCAGCCTGGTGACCGGAGTGAACACTGAAGCTTTCTTT.

This CDR3 reads CASSEGTVQETQYF. CDR3 coding DNA: TGTGCCAGCAGTGAAGGGACAGTCCAAGAGACCCAGTACTTC. The genes are TRBV6-1 and TRBJ2-5, with D possibly TRBD1 on 6 matching bases. Germline values: CDR1 MNHNS, CDR2 SASEGT. The CDR3 has 14 residues. Trimming left V 1 base short and J 1 base short, with 7 bases between.

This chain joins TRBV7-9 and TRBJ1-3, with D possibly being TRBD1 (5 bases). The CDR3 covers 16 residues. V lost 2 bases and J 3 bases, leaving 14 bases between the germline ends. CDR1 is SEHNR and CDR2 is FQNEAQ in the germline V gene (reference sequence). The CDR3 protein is CASSLQGSAHGNTIYF. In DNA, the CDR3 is TGTGCCAGCAGCTTACAGGGATCGGCGCATGGAAACACCATATATTTT.

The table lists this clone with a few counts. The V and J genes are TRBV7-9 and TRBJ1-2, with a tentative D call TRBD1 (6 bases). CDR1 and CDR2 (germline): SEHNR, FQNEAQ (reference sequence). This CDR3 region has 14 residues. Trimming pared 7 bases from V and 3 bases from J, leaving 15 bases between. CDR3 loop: CASTSKGVHYGYTF. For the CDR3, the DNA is TGTGCCAGCACCTCTAAGGGGGTCCACTATGGCTACACCTTC.

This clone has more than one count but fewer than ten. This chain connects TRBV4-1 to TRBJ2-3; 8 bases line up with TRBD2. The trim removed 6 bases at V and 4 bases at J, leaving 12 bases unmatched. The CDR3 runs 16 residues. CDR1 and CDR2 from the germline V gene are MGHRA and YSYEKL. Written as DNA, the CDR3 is TGCGCCAGCAGGGAACCCAGGGCGGGAGGAGCAGATACGCAGTATTTT. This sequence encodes CASREPRAGGADTQYF.

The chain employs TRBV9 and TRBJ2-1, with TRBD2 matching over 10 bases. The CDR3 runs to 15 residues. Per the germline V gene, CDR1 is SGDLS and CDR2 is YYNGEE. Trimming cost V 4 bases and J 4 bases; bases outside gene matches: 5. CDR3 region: CASSLGLAEYNEQFF. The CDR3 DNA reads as TGTGCCAGCAGCCTTGGACTAGCGGAGTACAATGAGCAGTTCTTC.